These 9 T cell receptor beta chains originate from one sample sequenced in a study of human T cells and chemical hapten exposure. Via MiXCR, TCRdb re-called the RACE reads, giving one row per CDR3 protein. The data show over 65,000 distinct CDR3 sequences, around 10% seen once. Time point denoted: patch test 1, 2 weeks after DPC sensitization. Treatment specified: therapeutic diphenylcyclopropenone sensitization with weekly scalp DPC. The material was whole blood, obtained in connection with sensitization to the hapten diphenylcyclopropenone (DPC). These receptors were obtained from a woman aged 50 to 60 with alopecia areata. Some clones in this sample may be carry-over from other donors' samples.

This clonotype occurred many times. The chain employs TRBV6-2 or TRBV6-3 and TRBJ2-2; 8 bases line up with TRBD2. From germline, CDR1 is MNHEY and CDR2 SVGEGT. This CDR3 region has 15 residues. Trimming cost V 2 bases and J 4 bases; bases outside gene matches: 3. The CDR3 protein is CASSYGLAPTGELFF. The CDR3 coding sequence is TGTGCCAGCAGTTACGGACTAGCACCCACCGGGGAGCTGTTTTTT.

The chain is built from TRBV5-1 and TRBJ2-1, with a tentative D call TRBD1 (6 bases). V lost 2 bases to trimming and J lost 8 bases, with 17 bases between them. Looked up from germline, CDR1 is SGHRS and CDR2 is YFSETQ. The CDR3 is 15 amino acids. CDR3 sequence reads: CASSFQGSGKDEQFF. Here the CDR3 DNA reads TGCGCCAGCAGCTTTCAGGGGAGCGGTAAGGATGAGCAGTTCTTC.

V and J are TRBV6-5 and TRBJ2-2, with D tentatively TRBD2 (6 bases). Germline lookup yields CDR1 MNHEY and CDR2 SVGAGI. V lost 2 bases and J 0 bases, leaving 13 bases between the germline ends. CDR3 length: 17 amino acids. The CDR3 DNA follows: TGTGCCAGCAGTTACGAGTGGAGGGGATCGAACACCGGGGAGCTGTTTTTT. As protein: CASSYEWRGSNTGELFF.

The chain carries TRBV12-3 or TRBV12-4 and TRBJ2-5; no firm D call. The germline V and J ends were trimmed by 9 bases and 0 bases, with 8 bases remaining between them. This CDR3 is built from 12 residues. CDR3 DNA sequence: TGTGCCAGTAACAACAACCAAGAGACCCAGTACTTC. Its translation: CASNNNQETQYF.

The chain combines TRBV18 with TRBJ1-4; D is undetermined. The V gene's germline CDR1 is KGHSH and CDR2 LQKENI. CDR3 length equals 14 residues. V was cut by 4 bases and J by 8 bases, with 14 bases left in between. CDR3 region: CASSLRGEPEKLFF. The CDR3, as DNA: TGTGCCAGCTCACTCCGTGGGGAACCGGAAAAACTGTTTTTT.

CDR3 sequence: CATSLARETQYF. CDR3 in DNA: TGTGCCACCTCTCTAGCTAGGGAGACCCAGTACTTC. This chain joins TRBV28 and TRBJ2-5, with D possibly matching TRBD2 (5 bases). The V gene's germline CDR1 is MDHEN and CDR2 SYDVKM. This CDR3 has 12 residues. Trimming left V 10 bases short and J 5 bases short, with 14 bases between.

This sequence joins TRBV11-2 and TRBJ2-2; D unresolved. The germline CDR1 and CDR2 sequences are SGHAT and FQNNGV. Trimming took off 10 bases at V and 0 bases at J, with 12 bases between the two ends. This CDR3 spans 14 amino acids. This CDR3 reads CATEWGANTGELFF. The CDR3 bases are TGTGCCACCGAGTGGGGTGCGAACACCGGGGAGCTGTTTTTT.

Many counts were recorded for this clonotype. The chain uses TRBV7-3 and TRBJ2-1; D is unclear. Trimming removed 0 bases from V and 0 bases from J, with 12 bases in between. Germline V CDR1 and CDR2: SGHTA, FQGTGA. This CDR3 spans 17 amino acids. CDR3 bases: TGTGCCAGCAGCTTAACGGCCGGGTTAAGCTCCTACAATGAGCAGTTCTTC. Translation: CASSLTAGLSSYNEQFF.

Only a few counts were recorded for this clonotype. The chain is built from TRBV5-1 and TRBJ2-1, with D possibly being TRBD2 (5 bases). Germline loops: CDR1 SGHRS, CDR2 YFSETQ. The CDR3 contains 14 residues. V gave up 0 bases and J gave up 12 bases, with 16 bases separating them. CDR3 amino acids: CASSLVLAEAVQFF. The CDR3 bases are TGCGCCAGCAGCTTGGTTTTAGCCGAAGCGGTGCAGTTCTTC.